This T cell receptor beta chain was captured by sequencing in a study of CD8+CD57+ T cells in acquired aplastic anemia. The study, taken as a whole, reports: Patients and controls turned out to have twenty-nine CD8+ CDR3 sequences in common. Significance was not reached for CD8+ Simpson's diversity between patients and controls.

CDR1 is SGHTA and CDR2 is FQGTGA in the germline V gene. This CDR3 is 13 amino acids long. V trimming: 4 bases; J trimming: 8 bases; junction bases outside the gene matches: 2. The use of genomic DNA as template underpinned the TCR beta VDJ and CDR3 profiling. TCRdb itself ran the reads through MiXCR, one entry per CDR3 protein. The data hold about 200,000 distinct CDR3 sequences, with approximately 65% observed a single time. This clonotype has just a few counts. Its antigen is currently unknown. Previously, flow cytometry had revealed CD8+CD57+ cell expansion in the patients chosen for sequencing. Patients uniformly had severe acquired aplastic anemia.

The rearrangement links TRBV7-3 to TRBJ1-6, with TRBD1 identical over 7 bases. The sequenced sample was sorted CD4+, CD8+, or CD8+CD57+ T cells (not recorded which) from PBMCs. The TCR sequence derives from a human donor with aplastic anemia. CDR3 region: CASSWDSDSPLHF. The CDR3 DNA reads TGTGCCAGCAGCTGGGACAGCGATTCACCCCTCCACTTT.